This entry features one TCR beta chain sequence. V lost 3 bases and J lost 0, with 15 bases in between. The germline V gene encodes CDR1 SGHDN and CDR2 FVKESK. The CDR3 length is 17 residues. The record originates from a study of blood T cell repertoires in COVID-19. Study as a whole: Researchers got acute and convalescent COVID-19 samples from the United States, Italy and Spain. The cDNA or gDNA used as material had been derived from T cells, B-cell-depleted T cells, or PBMCs.

Authors' analysis steps: Reference gene primer amplification yielded estimated nucleated cell counts. Here immunoSEQ multiplex PCR was the method, and the copy in TCRdb shows in-frame clones only, minus some. For V, J and clone size, that table is used; D and trimming come from the DNA. The sample comprises fewer than 55,000 clones, approximately 91% of which are singletons, and around 3.1% rests with the top ten. The sequencing input was peripheral blood. The V gene is TRBV14, the J gene TRBJ1-3; D perhaps matches TRBD1 (6 bases). The clonotype was recovered from a man in his fifties or sixties with active COVID-19. CDR3 nucleotides: TGTGCCAGCAGCCATAGGGGGGGAAGGGACTCTGGAAACACCATATATTTT. Translation gives CASSHRGGRDSGNTIYF.